The rows below give T cell receptor beta chains drawn from one sample of a study of blood T cell repertoires in COVID-19. This table comes from immunoSEQ multiplex PCR, and its TCRdb copy is limited to in-frame clones, with some not included. The sample carries 200,000 to 250,000 clones, roughly 80% recorded once. The material sequenced was peripheral blood. The receptors originated from a woman aged 18-29 years with acute or convalescent COVID-19. The CDR3 runs from the conserved cysteine through the conserved F or W. A D gene is named only where the DNA matches it firmly. Size is stated for part of the rows, as once, few or many counts, or as a class when the clone is expanded.

d_gene: TRBD2; abundance: once; j_gene: TRBJ2-1; v_gene: TRBV9; CDR3aa: CASSRLAGGFNEQFF; CDR3nt: TGTGCCAGCAGCCGACTAGCGGGAGGGTTCAATGAGCAGTTCTTC
d_gene: -; abundance: -; j_gene: TRBJ2-1; v_gene: TRBV5-4; CDR3aa: CASSRDGSWSYNEQFF; CDR3nt: TGTGCCAGCAGCCGTGACGGGAGTTGGTCCTACAATGAGCAGTTCTTC
d_gene: -; abundance: -; j_gene: TRBJ1-1; v_gene: TRBV10-3; CDR3aa: CAITGDPNTEAFF; CDR3nt: TGTGCCATTACCGGGGATCCGAACACTGAAGCTTTCTTT
d_gene: TRBD1; abundance: few; j_gene: TRBJ1-5; v_gene: TRBV4-3; CDR3aa: CASSFHRGSNQPQHF; CDR3nt: TGCGCCAGCAGCTTTCACAGGGGAAGCAATCAGCCCCAGCATTTT
d_gene: TRBD1; abundance: -; j_gene: TRBJ1-6; v_gene: TRBV19; CDR3aa: CASSPGGPLHF; CDR3nt: TGTGCCAGTAGTCCAGGGGGACCCCTCCACTTT
d_gene: -; abundance: -; j_gene: TRBJ1-1; v_gene: TRBV29-1; CDR3aa: CSVEGGTSTEAFF; CDR3nt: TGCAGCGTTGAAGGGGGGACAAGCACTGAAGCTTTCTTT
d_gene: -; abundance: -; j_gene: TRBJ1-2; v_gene: TRBV30; CDR3aa: CAWSEGRIYYGYTF; CDR3nt: TGTGCCTGGAGTGAAGGCAGGATTTACTATGGCTACACCTTC
d_gene: TRBD1; abundance: -; j_gene: TRBJ2-7; v_gene: TRBV3-1/TRBV3-2; CDR3aa: CASSPGTGLSYEQYF; CDR3nt: TGTGCCAGCAGCCCCGGGACAGGTCTATCCTACGAGCAGTACTTC
d_gene: -; abundance: -; j_gene: TRBJ1-2; v_gene: TRBV7-9; CDR3aa: CASSLNSGAGGGYGYTF; CDR3nt: TGTGCCAGCAGCTTAAATAGCGGAGCGGGGGGTGGCTATGGCTACACCTTC
d_gene: -; abundance: -; j_gene: TRBJ1-4; v_gene: TRBV4-3; CDR3aa: CASSRTVVNEKLFF; CDR3nt: TGCGCCAGCAGCCGGACAGTCGTTAATGAAAAACTGTTTTTT
d_gene: TRBD1; abundance: once; j_gene: TRBJ1-1; v_gene: TRBV30; CDR3aa: CACTIRGSGTEAFF; CDR3nt: TGTGCCTGTACGATCAGGGGGTCAGGCACTGAAGCTTTCTTT
d_gene: -; abundance: once; j_gene: TRBJ2-7; v_gene: TRBV27; CDR3aa: CASSFGAHSHEQYF; CDR3nt: TGTGCCAGCAGTTTTGGGGCCCATTCCCACGAGCAGTACTTC
d_gene: -; abundance: -; j_gene: TRBJ1-6; v_gene: TRBV6-5; CDR3aa: CASSRERFNSPLHF; CDR3nt: TGTGCCAGCAGTCGCGAGAGATTTAATTCACCCCTCCACTTT
d_gene: TRBD1; abundance: -; j_gene: TRBJ2-1; v_gene: TRBV3-1/TRBV3-2; CDR3aa: CASSRFLGQGGEQFF; CDR3nt: TGTGCCAGCAGCCGATTTCTAGGACAGGGAGGTGAGCAGTTCTTC
d_gene: TRBD2; abundance: -; j_gene: TRBJ2-1; v_gene: TRBV15; CDR3aa: CATSRLLAGLRNEQFF; CDR3nt: TGTGCCACCAGCAGATTACTAGCGGGGCTGCGGAATGAGCAGTTCTTC
d_gene: -; abundance: -; j_gene: TRBJ2-3; v_gene: TRBV5-8; CDR3aa: CASGQPRGGDTQYF; CDR3nt: TGTGCCAGTGGACAACCTAGGGGAGGAGATACGCAGTATTTT
d_gene: -; abundance: -; j_gene: TRBJ1-4; v_gene: TRBV3-1/TRBV3-2; CDR3aa: CASSPQAQGNEKLFF; CDR3nt: TGTGCCAGCAGCCCACAGGCACAGGGTAATGAAAAACTGTTTTTT
d_gene: TRBD1; abundance: -; j_gene: TRBJ2-5; v_gene: TRBV7-2; CDR3aa: CASSLQSGGGQETQYF; CDR3nt: TGTGCCAGCAGCCTACAGTCAGGGGGTGGGCAAGAGACCCAGTACTTC
d_gene: TRBD2; abundance: once; j_gene: TRBJ2-7; v_gene: TRBV28; CDR3aa: CASSLDPLAGPGEQYF; CDR3nt: TGTGCCAGCAGTTTAGACCCCTTAGCGGGACCGGGGGAGCAGTACTTC
d_gene: -; abundance: -; j_gene: TRBJ2-1; v_gene: TRBV7-3; CDR3aa: CASSLKGNEAGWSYNEQFF; CDR3nt: TGTGCCAGCAGCTTAAAGGGTAACGAAGCGGGTTGGTCCTACAATGAGCAGTTCTTC
d_gene: -; abundance: -; j_gene: TRBJ1-4; v_gene: TRBV7-9; CDR3aa: CASSPGVVVEKLFF; CDR3nt: TGTGCCAGCAGCCCAGGGGTGGTAGTAGAAAAACTGTTTTTT